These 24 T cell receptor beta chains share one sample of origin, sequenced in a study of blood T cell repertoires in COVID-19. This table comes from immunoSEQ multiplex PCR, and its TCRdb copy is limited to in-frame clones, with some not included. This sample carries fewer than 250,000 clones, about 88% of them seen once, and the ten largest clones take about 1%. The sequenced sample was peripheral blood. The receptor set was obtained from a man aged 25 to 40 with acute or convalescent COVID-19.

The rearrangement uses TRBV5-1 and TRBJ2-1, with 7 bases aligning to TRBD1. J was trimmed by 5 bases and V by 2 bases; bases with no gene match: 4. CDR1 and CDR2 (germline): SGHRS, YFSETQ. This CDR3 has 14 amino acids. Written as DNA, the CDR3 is TGCGCCAGCAGCTTACAGGGGCCCGACAATGAGCAGTTCTTC. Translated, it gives CASSLQGPDNEQFF.

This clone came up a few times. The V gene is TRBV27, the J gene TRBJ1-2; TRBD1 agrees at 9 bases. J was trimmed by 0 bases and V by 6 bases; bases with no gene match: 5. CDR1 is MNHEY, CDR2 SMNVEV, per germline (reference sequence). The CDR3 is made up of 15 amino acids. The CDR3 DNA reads TGTGCCAGCAGCCAGGACAGGGGCACTAACTATGGCTACACCTTC. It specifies CASSQDRGTNYGYTF.

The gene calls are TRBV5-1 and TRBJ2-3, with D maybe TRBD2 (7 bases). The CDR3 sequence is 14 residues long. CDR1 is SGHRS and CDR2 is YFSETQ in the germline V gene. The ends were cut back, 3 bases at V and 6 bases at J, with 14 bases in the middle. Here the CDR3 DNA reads TGCGCCAGCAGCTGGGGAGGGGGGTCGGATACGCAGTATTTT. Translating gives CASSWGGGSDTQYF.

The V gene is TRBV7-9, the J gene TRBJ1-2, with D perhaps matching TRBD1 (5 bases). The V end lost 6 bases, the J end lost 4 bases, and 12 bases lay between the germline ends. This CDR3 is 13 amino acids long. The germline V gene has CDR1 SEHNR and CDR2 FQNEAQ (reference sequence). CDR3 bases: TGTGCCAGCAGTCCGGGGGAAGGCTATGGCTACACCTTC. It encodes CASSPGEGYGYTF.

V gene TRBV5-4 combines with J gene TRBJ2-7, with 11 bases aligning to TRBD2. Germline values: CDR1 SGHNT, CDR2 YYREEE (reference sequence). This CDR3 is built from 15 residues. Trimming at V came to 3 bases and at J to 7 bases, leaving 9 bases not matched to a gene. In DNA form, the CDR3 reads TGTGCCAGCAGCTCTTCACTAGCGGGGGTTGGAGAGCAGTACTTC. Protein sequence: CASSSSLAGVGEQYF.

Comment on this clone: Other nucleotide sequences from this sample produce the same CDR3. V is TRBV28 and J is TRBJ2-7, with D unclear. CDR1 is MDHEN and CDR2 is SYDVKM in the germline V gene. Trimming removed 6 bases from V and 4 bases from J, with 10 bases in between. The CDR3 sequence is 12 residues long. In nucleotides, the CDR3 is TGTGCCAGCAGCCTCCTGAGGTACGAGCAGTACTTC. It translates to CASSLLRYEQYF.

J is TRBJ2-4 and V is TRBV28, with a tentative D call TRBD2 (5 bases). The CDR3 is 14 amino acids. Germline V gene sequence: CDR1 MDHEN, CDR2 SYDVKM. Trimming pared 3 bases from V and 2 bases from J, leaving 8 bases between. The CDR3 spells CASSFAGTKNIQYF. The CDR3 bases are TGTGCCAGCAGTTTCGCGGGTACCAAAAACATTCAGTACTTC.

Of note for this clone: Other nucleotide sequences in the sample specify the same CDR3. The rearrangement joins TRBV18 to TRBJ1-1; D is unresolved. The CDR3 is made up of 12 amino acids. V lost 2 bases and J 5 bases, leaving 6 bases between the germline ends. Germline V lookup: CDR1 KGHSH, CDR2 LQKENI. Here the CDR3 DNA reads TGTGCCAGCTCACCAATCCGGACTGAAGCTTTCTTT. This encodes CASSPIRTEAFF.

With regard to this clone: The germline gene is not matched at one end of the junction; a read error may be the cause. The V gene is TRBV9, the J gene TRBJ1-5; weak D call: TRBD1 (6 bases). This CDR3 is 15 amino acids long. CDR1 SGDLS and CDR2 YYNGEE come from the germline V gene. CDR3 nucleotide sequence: TGTGCCAGCAGCGTAGACGGGGGGCGCAAGCAGCCCCAGCATTTT. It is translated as CASSVDGGRKQPQHF.

CDR3: CASERGGSNQPQHF. The DNA for the CDR3 is TGTGCCTCTGAACGAGGGGGCAGCAATCAGCCCCAGCATTTT. This chain joins TRBV19 and TRBJ1-5; the match to TRBD1 covers 7 bases. This CDR3 comprises 14 residues. Germline values: CDR1 LNHDA, CDR2 SQIVND (reference sequence). Trimming took 11 bases from V and 1 from J; bases not matched to a gene: 8.

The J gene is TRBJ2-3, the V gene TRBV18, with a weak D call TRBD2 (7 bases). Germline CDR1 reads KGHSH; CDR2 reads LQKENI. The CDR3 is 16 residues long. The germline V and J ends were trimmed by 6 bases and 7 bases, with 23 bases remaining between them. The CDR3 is CASSPEREGGPNTQYF. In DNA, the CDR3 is TGTGCCAGCTCCCCGGAAAGGGAGGGGGGCCCCAATACGCAGTATTTT.

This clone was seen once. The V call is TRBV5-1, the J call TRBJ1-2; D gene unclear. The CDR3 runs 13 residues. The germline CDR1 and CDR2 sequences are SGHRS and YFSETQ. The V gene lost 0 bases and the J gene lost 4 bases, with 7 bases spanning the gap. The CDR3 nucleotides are TGCGCCAGCAGCTTGGTCGAGTTCTATGGCTACACCTTC. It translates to CASSLVEFYGYTF.

This chain's CDR3 is CASSQYRNTEAFF. CDR3 nucleotides: TGTGCCAGCAGCCAATACAGAAACACTGAAGCTTTCTTT. This sequence joins TRBV14 and TRBJ1-1; D not certain. The CDR3 length is 13 residues. Looked up from germline, CDR1 is SGHDN and CDR2 is FVKESK. V was trimmed by 2 bases and J by 2 bases, leaving 6 bases between them. Together with reference TRBV14 and TRBJ1-1, the CDR3 gives the full variable domain: EAGVTQFPSHSVIEKGQTVTLRCDPISGHDNLYWYRRVMGKEIKFLLHFVKESKQDESGMPNNRFLAERTGGTYSTLKVQPAELEDSGVYFCASSQYRNTEAFFGQGTRLTVV.

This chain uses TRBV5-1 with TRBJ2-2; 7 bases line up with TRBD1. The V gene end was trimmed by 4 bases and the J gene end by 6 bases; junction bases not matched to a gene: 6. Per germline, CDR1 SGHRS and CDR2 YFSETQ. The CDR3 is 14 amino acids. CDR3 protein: CASSARQGPGELFF. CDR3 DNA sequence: TGCGCCAGCAGCGCTAGACAGGGCCCCGGGGAGCTGTTTTTT.

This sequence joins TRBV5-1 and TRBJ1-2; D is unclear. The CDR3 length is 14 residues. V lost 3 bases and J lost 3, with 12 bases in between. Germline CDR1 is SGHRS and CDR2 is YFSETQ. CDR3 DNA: TGCGCCAGCAGCTCGTCAGGTGCCGACTATGGCTACACCTTC. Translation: CASSSSGADYGYTF.

DNA for the CDR3: TGTGCCTGGAGCAATAGGGGGCGAAGTCAGGCCTCAGGCACAGATACGCAGTATTTT. Its protein product is CAWSNRGRSQASGTDTQYF. The rearrangement links TRBV30 to TRBJ2-3; 7 bases fit TRBD1. CDR1 is GTSNPN, CDR2 SVGIG, per germline (reference sequence). The CDR3 consists of 19 residues. J was trimmed by 1 base and V by 3 bases; bases with no gene match: 19.

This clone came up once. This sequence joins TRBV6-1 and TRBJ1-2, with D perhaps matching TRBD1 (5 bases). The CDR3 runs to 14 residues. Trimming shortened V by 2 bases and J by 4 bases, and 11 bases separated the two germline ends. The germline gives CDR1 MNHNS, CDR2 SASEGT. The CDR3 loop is CASSEWGTIYGYTF. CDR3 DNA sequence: TGTGCCAGCAGTGAATGGGGCACGATCTATGGCTACACCTTC.

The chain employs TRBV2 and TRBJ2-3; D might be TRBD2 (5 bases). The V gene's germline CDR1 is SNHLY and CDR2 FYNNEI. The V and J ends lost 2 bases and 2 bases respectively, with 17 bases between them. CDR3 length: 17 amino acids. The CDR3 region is CASSERGSRLLTDTQYF. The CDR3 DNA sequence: TGTGCCAGCAGTGAACGCGGGTCCAGACTCCTCACAGATACGCAGTATTTT. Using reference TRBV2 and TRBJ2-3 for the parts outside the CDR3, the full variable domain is EPEVTQTPSHQVTQMGQEVILRCVPISNHLYFYWYRQILGQKVEFLVSFYNNEISEKSEIFDDQFSVERPDGSNFTLKIRSTKLEDSAMYFCASSERGSRLLTDTQYFGPGTRLTVL.

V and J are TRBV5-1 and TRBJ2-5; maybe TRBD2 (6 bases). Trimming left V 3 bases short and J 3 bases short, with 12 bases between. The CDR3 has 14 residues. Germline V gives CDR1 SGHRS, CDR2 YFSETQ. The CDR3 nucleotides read TGCGCCAGCAGCTCCGGCCCTAGCGAAGAGACCCAGTACTTC. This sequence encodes CASSSGPSEETQYF.

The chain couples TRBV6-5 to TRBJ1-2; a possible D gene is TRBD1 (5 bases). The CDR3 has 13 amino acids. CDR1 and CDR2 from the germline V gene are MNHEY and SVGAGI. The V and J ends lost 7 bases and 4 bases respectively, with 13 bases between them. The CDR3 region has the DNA TGTGCCAGCACCGGGGGAGTAGGCTATGGCTACACCTTC. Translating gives CASTGGVGYGYTF.

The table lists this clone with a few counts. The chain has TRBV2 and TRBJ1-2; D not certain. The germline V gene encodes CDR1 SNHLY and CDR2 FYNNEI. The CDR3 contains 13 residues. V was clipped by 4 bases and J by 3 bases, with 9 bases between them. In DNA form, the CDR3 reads TGTGCCAGCAGTGTATCACCGGACTATGGCTACACCTTC. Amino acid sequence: CASSVSPDYGYTF.

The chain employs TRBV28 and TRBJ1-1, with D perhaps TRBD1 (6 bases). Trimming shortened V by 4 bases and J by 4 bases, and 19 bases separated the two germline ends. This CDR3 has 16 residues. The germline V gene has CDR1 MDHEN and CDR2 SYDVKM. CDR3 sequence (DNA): TGTGCCAGCAGTTCCTCTCTGGGGGCGGGTGGCACTGAAGCTTTCTTT. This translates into CASSSSLGAGGTEAFF.

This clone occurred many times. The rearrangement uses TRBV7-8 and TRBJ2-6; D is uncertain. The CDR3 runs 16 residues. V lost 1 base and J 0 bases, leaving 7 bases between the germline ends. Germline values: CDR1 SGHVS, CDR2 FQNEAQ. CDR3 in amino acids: CASSLGRVSGANVLTF. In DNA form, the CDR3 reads TGTGCCAGCAGCTTAGGCCGGGTCTCTGGGGCCAACGTCCTGACTTTC.

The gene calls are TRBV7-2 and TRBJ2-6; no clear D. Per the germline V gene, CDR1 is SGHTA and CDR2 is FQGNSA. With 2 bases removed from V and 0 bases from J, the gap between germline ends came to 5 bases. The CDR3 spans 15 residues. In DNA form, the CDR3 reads TGTGCCAGCAGCTTACCCAACTCTGGGGCCAACGTCCTGACTTTC. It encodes CASSLPNSGANVLTF.